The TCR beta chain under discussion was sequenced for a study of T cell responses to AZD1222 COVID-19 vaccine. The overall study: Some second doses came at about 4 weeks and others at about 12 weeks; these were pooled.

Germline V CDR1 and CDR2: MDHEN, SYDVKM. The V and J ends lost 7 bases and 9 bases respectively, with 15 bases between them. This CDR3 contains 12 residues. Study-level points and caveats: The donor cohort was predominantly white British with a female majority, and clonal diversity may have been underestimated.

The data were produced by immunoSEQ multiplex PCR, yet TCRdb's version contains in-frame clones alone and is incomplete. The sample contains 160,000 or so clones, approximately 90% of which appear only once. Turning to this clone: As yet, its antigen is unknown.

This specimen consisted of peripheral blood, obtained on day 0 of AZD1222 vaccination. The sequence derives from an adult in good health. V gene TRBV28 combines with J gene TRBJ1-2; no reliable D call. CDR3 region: CASNSPAGSYTF. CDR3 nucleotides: TGTGCCAGCAACTCCCCGGCGGGTAGCTACACCTTC.